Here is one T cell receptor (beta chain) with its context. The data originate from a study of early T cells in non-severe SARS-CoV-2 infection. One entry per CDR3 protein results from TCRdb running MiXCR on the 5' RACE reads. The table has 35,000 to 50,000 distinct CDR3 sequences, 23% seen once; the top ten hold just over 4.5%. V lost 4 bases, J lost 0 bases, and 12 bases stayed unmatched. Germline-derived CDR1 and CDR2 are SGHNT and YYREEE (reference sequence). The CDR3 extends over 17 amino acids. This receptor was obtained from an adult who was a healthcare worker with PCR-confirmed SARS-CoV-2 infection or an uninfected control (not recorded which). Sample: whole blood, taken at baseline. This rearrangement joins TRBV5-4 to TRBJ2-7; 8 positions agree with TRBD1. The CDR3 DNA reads TGTGCCAGCAGCCGTAAGGGGGCGGACAGGGACTCCTACGAGCAGTACTTC. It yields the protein CASSRKGADRDSYEQYF.